This passage covers 26 T cell receptor beta chains from one sample sequenced in a study of cytomegalovirus exposure and HLA in healthy donors. Both 60 Vbeta primers and 13 Jbeta primers went into the PCR. The assay was immunoSEQ multiplex PCR, and TCRdb's table has in-frame clones only and misses some. The sample lists 200,000 to 300,000 clones, roughly 87% occurring once. Input material: PBMCs. The receptors shown here come from a woman between 35 and 50 years old in good health and CMV-seropositive.

With respect to this clone: At one end, the junction sequence differs from germline, possibly due to a read error. The chain carries TRBV7-9 and TRBJ2-5; TRBD2 agrees at 8 bases. TRBJ2-7 matches the DNA end more closely, so the J call is doubtful. CDR3 length equals 14 residues. CDR1 and CDR2 from the germline V gene are SEHNR and FQNEAQ (reference sequence). The CDR3 sequence: CASSIAGSSYEQYF. The CDR3, as DNA: TGTGCCAGCAGCATAGCGGGGAGTTCCTACGAGCAGTACTTC.

The V and J genes are TRBV6-5 and TRBJ2-3, with D possibly being TRBD1 (5 bases). V was pared by 2 bases and J by 3 bases, with 12 bases between. Germline V gene lookup returns CDR1 MNHEY and CDR2 SVGAGI. The CDR3 sequence is 15 residues long. The CDR3 spells CASSYGIQGTDTQYF. The CDR3 DNA reads TGTGCCAGCAGTTACGGGATCCAGGGAACAGATACGCAGTATTTT.

This clone showed up just a few times. The chain employs TRBV5-6 and TRBJ2-1; TRBD1 aligns across 7 bases. Germline CDR1 SGHDT, CDR2 YYEEEE. The CDR3 spans 16 residues. V shed 4 bases and J 6 bases; nucleotides not matched to a gene: 13. The CDR3 region has the DNA TGTGCCAGCAGCGGAACCCGGGACAGAGCGTTCAATGAGCAGTTCTTC. It yields the protein CASSGTRDRAFNEQFF.

This sequence joins TRBV2 and TRBJ2-2; 13 bases map to TRBD2. Looked up from germline, CDR1 is SNHLY and CDR2 is FYNNEI. The CDR3 is made up of 16 amino acids. Trimming removed 6 bases from V and 6 bases from J; junction bases left unmatched: 7. The CDR3 here is CASRALAGGLSGELFF. The CDR3 DNA follows: TGTGCCAGCAGGGCACTAGCGGGGGGGCTGTCCGGGGAGCTGTTTTTT.

The chain has TRBV10-2 and TRBJ2-7, with 8 bases matching TRBD2. CDR3 length equals 13 residues. Germline V gene lookup returns CDR1 WSHSY and CDR2 SAAADI. Trimming at V came to 6 bases and at J to 3 bases, leaving 4 bases not matched to a gene. DNA for the CDR3: TGCGCCAGCAGAGCGGGAGAGGTCTACGAGCAGTACTTC. The encoded protein is CASRAGEVYEQYF.

CDR3 residues: CASSLSTGTGYTNYGYTF. Here the CDR3 DNA reads TGTGCCAGCAGCCTCAGTACCGGGACAGGGTACACTAACTATGGCTACACCTTC. This chain joins TRBV7-9 and TRBJ1-2, with 9 bases identical to TRBD1. The CDR3 runs to 18 residues. V lost 5 bases and J lost 0; bases outside the gene matches: 13. Germline CDR1 is SEHNR and CDR2 is FQNEAQ (reference sequence).

The rearrangement links TRBV6-4 to TRBJ2-1; a possible D gene is TRBD1 (6 bases). The CDR3 spans 14 residues. The V gene lost 5 bases and the J gene lost 5 bases, with 13 bases spanning the gap. Germline CDR1 is MRHNA and CDR2 is SNTAGT. The CDR3 coding sequence is TGTGCCAGCAGTCAAAACAGGGCCCACAATGAGCAGTTCTTC. Translated, it gives CASSQNRAHNEQFF.

The chain is built from TRBV7-2 and TRBJ2-1, with 7 bases identical to TRBD1. The CDR3 loop spans 13 amino acids. Germline trimming cut 5 bases from V and 5 bases from J; bases unmatched to any gene: 3. Germline values: CDR1 SGHTA, CDR2 FQGNSA. CDR3 sequence: CASSLGTDNEQFF. CDR3 nucleotide sequence: TGTGCCAGCAGCCTTGGGACAGACAATGAGCAGTTCTTC.

The V gene is TRBV27, the J gene TRBJ2-7; TRBD1 matches at 8 bases. V gave up 2 bases and J gave up 4 bases; unmatched junction bases: 7. The CDR3 runs to 15 residues. Germline CDR1 is MNHEY and CDR2 is SMNVEV (reference sequence). This CDR3 is CASSLQGQGVYEQYF. CDR3 DNA sequence: TGTGCCAGCAGTTTACAAGGACAGGGTGTTTACGAGCAGTACTTC.

The chain uses TRBV30 and TRBJ1-2, with D possibly being TRBD1 (5 bases). Looked up from germline, CDR1 is GTSNPN and CDR2 is SVGIG (reference sequence). V lost 8 bases, J lost 3 bases, and 10 bases lay in between. CDR3 size: 11 residues. CDR3: CAGRDYYGYTF. CDR3 DNA sequence: TGTGCCGGCCGGGACTACTATGGCTACACCTTC.

The chain joins TRBV30 to TRBJ2-1; a weak D match, TRBD2 (7 bases). Germline CDR1 reads GTSNPN; CDR2 reads SVGIG (reference sequence). The length of the CDR3 is 16 residues. V was pared by 4 bases and J by 6 bases, with 22 bases between. DNA of the CDR3: TGTGCCTGGACCCCCCTCCCAGGACTAGGGGGCAATGAGCAGTTCTTC. Its translation is CAWTPLPGLGGNEQFF.

The gene calls are TRBV25-1 and TRBJ2-1; D might be TRBD1 (5 bases). This CDR3 is 18 amino acids long. V was pared by 1 base and J by 3 bases, with 19 bases between. Per the germline V gene, CDR1 is MGHDK and CDR2 is SYGVNS. The CDR3 loop is CASSELDPDSYFYNEQFF. The CDR3 coding sequence is TGTGCCAGCAGTGAATTGGACCCAGACAGCTACTTCTACAATGAGCAGTTCTTC.

This clone was observed once. This chain links TRBV11-3 with TRBJ1-2, with 7 bases that match TRBD1. V lost 5 bases and J lost 0; bases outside the gene matches: 6. Looked up from germline, CDR1 is SGHNT and CDR2 is YENEEA. This CDR3 contains 15 residues. The chain's CDR3 is CASSRGTEANYGYTF. CDR3 bases: TGTGCCAGCAGCCGCGGGACAGAAGCTAACTATGGCTACACCTTC.

The chain couples TRBV9 to TRBJ1-2; 10 nucleotides align to TRBD1. The CDR3 loop spans 16 amino acids. Germline CDR1 SGDLS, CDR2 YYNGEE. V shed 0 bases, J shed 2 bases, and the junction held 4 bases outside the gene matches. CDR3 sequence reads: CASSVGGTGDNYGYTF. Here the CDR3 DNA reads TGTGCCAGCAGCGTAGGGGGGACAGGGGACAACTATGGCTACACCTTC.

This clone was observed once. The chain links TRBV19 to TRBJ2-7; TRBD1 matches 11 bases. The V gene's germline CDR1 is LNHDA and CDR2 SQIVND (reference sequence). The CDR3 spans 13 residues. The junction had 0 bases not matched to a gene; V was cut back by 3 bases and J by 5 bases. CDR3 in amino acids: CASSMGQGDEQYF. The CDR3 nucleotides are TGTGCCAGTAGTATGGGACAGGGGGACGAGCAGTACTTC.

The rearrangement uses TRBV18 and TRBJ1-3; D is unclear. Trimming took off 0 bases at V and 7 bases at J, with 4 bases between the two ends. The CDR3 loop spans 12 amino acids. In germline, CDR1 is KGHSH, CDR2 LQKENI. DNA for the CDR3: TGTGCCAGCTCACCACCACGGAACACCATATATTTT. Protein product: CASSPPRNTIYF.

This clone was observed a handful of times. J is TRBJ1-2 and V is TRBV21-1; TRBD1, the D gene given by the table, was not confirmed from the DNA. TRBV21-1 is designated a pseudogene. There are 22 residues in the CDR3. The CDR3 loop is CASSMQGREGGGIKLDNYGYTF. The CDR3 DNA sequence: TGTGCCAGCAGCATGCAGGGTCGGGAAGGGGGCGGAATTAAACTGGATAACTATGGCTACACCTTC.

The chain has TRBV9 and TRBJ2-2, with 8 bases matching TRBD2. Trimming at V came to 4 bases and at J to 1 base, leaving 6 bases not matched to a gene. Germline lookup yields CDR1 SGDLS and CDR2 YYNGEE. This CDR3 is 16 amino acids long. CDR3 sequence: CASSPERGMNTGELFF. In DNA, the CDR3 is TGTGCCAGCAGCCCGGAGCGGGGGATGAACACCGGGGAGCTGTTTTTT.

The chain employs TRBV4-2 and TRBJ2-2, with D maybe TRBD1 (5 bases). Germline V gene lookup returns CDR1 LGHNA and CDR2 YNFKEQ. The CDR3 consists of 18 residues. The germline V and J ends were trimmed by 1 base and 1 base, with 16 bases remaining between them. The CDR3 DNA sequence: TGTGCCAGCAGCCAAGTTAAGGGGCAATCGAGGAACACCGGGGAGCTGTTTTTT. The encoded protein is CASSQVKGQSRNTGELFF.

The J gene is TRBJ2-3, the V gene TRBV5-1; 7 bases align to TRBD1. Germline V gives CDR1 SGHRS, CDR2 YFSETQ. Trimming cost V 1 base and J 1 base; bases outside gene matches: 3. The CDR3 contains 15 residues. This CDR3 reads CASSLRDSRTDTQYF. The CDR3 DNA follows: TGCGCCAGCAGCTTGAGGGACAGCCGCACAGATACGCAGTATTTT.

This clone was picked up a small number of times. This chain links TRBV2 with TRBJ2-5, with TRBD1 identical over 10 bases. Trimming took 9 bases from V and 7 from J; bases not matched to a gene: 8. The V gene's germline CDR1 is SNHLY and CDR2 FYNNEI. There are 13 residues in the CDR3. The CDR3 bases are TGTGCCAGTAGACCGGGACAGGGGACGACCCAGTACTTC. It encodes CASRPGQGTTQYF.

The table lists this clone with a count of one. V gene TRBV9 combines with J gene TRBJ1-1, with TRBD1 matching over 10 bases. The CDR3 is 14 amino acids. The V gene's germline CDR1 is SGDLS and CDR2 YYNGEE. With 4 bases clipped from V and 3 bases from J, the junction kept 3 bases outside the gene matches. CDR3 DNA: TGTGCCAGCAGCACCGGGACAGGGGACACTGAAGCTTTCTTT. Its protein product is CASSTGTGDTEAFF.

The V and J genes are TRBV18 and TRBJ1-2, with 9 positions matching TRBD1. The J segment lost 6 bases and the V segment lost 3 bases, leaving 5 bases of the junction unmatched. The CDR3 is 14 residues long. The germline CDR1 and CDR2 sequences are KGHSH and LQKENI. CDR3 in amino acids: CASSPGTGNHGYTF. CDR3 DNA: TGTGCCAGCTCACCTGGGACAGGGAATCATGGCTACACCTTC.

The chain links TRBV10-3 to TRBJ1-5, with a weak D call TRBD1 (5 bases). V lost 8 bases and J 0 bases, leaving 8 bases between the germline ends. Germline CDR1 ENHRY, CDR2 SYGVKD. The CDR3 is 13 amino acids. CDR3 loop: CAIQGVSNQPQHF. In DNA form, the CDR3 reads TGTGCCATCCAAGGGGTTAGCAATCAGCCCCAGCATTTT.

This chain joins TRBV12-5 and TRBJ2-3; 10 bases agree with TRBD2. V lost 0 bases and J lost 5; bases outside the gene matches: 5. The CDR3 is made up of 16 amino acids. Germline V lookup: CDR1 LGHNT, CDR2 FRNRAP. The CDR3 is CASGLVAGGAGDTQYF. CDR3 in DNA: TGTGCTAGTGGTTTGGTAGCGGGAGGGGCCGGAGATACGCAGTATTTT.

In its sample, this clone was seen once. The rearrangement joins TRBV5-1 to TRBJ2-5; TRBD1 might be the D (6 bases). Germline V lookup: CDR1 SGHRS, CDR2 YFSETQ. This CDR3 is built from 13 residues. V was cut by 0 bases and J by 5 bases, with 8 bases left in between. The CDR3 DNA follows: TGCGCCAGCAGCTTGGAGGGGGAGGAGACCCAGTACTTC. Translating it yields CASSLEGEETQYF.